This is a list of T cell receptor beta chains from one sample in a study of blood T cell repertoires in COVID-19. Profiling relied on immunoSEQ multiplex PCR, and the TCRdb table lists in-frame clones only, not all of them. The profile shows tens of thousands of clones, roughly 84% of them singletons. The sequenced sample was peripheral blood. Source of these receptors: a human donor with active COVID-19. The donor label of this sample is uncertain. Both conserved end residues are part of each CDR3. Fields, in order: V gene, clone size, J gene, D gene, CDR3 length, CDR3 DNA, CDR3 protein. A D gene is named only where the DNA matches it firmly. Some rows mark clone size as missing; the rest say once, few, many or name a class of expanded clone.

V: TRBV3-1/TRBV3-2
size: .
J: TRBJ1-2
D: TRBD1
length: 15
DNA: TGTGCCAGCAGCCAAGGGGGACAGGGGCCGTATGGCTACACCTTC
CDR3: CASSQGGQGPYGYTF

V: TRBV5-1
size: .
J: TRBJ2-5
D: .
length: 13
DNA: TGCGCCAGCAGCTTGGAGCCACAAGAGACCCAGTACTTC
CDR3: CASSLEPQETQYF

V: TRBV5-1
size: once
J: TRBJ2-2
D: TRBD2
length: 13
DNA: TGCGCCAGCAGACTAGCGGAGACCGGGGAGCTGTTTTTT
CDR3: CASRLAETGELFF

V: TRBV29-1
size: .
J: TRBJ2-2
D: TRBD2
length: 15
DNA: TGCAGCGTTGGGAGATCGGGGGGGAACACCGGGGAGCTGTTTTTT
CDR3: CSVGRSGGNTGELFF

V: TRBV7-6
size: .
J: TRBJ2-7
D: TRBD1
length: 15
DNA: TGTGCCAGCAGCTTAGTGGCAGGGGGAATCTACGAGCAGTACTTC
CDR3: CASSLVAGGIYEQYF

V: TRBV4-2
size: .
J: TRBJ2-7
D: TRBD1
length: 14
DNA: TGTGCCAGCAGCCAAGCGAGGGGGCGCGACGAGCAGTACTTC
CDR3: CASSQARGRDEQYF

V: TRBV7-6
size: .
J: TRBJ2-2
D: TRBD2
length: 18
DNA: TGTGCCAGCAGCTTAAGCCCGCCTGGCGGGGGGAACACCGGGGAGCTGTTTTTT
CDR3: CASSLSPPGGGNTGELFF

V: TRBV14
size: once
J: TRBJ2-5
D: TRBD2
length: 13
DNA: TGTGCCAGCAGCCTAGGACTAGTGGAGACCCAGTACTTC
CDR3: CASSLGLVETQYF

V: TRBV2
size: once
J: TRBJ2-7
D: TRBD1
length: 14
DNA: TGTGCCAGCAGGGGACAGTACCTTTCCTACGAGCAGTACTTC
CDR3: CASRGQYLSYEQYF

V: TRBV9
size: .
J: TRBJ2-1
D: TRBD2
length: 18
DNA: TGTGCCAGCAGCGTAGCCCCCACTAGCGGGGCTACCTACAATGAGCAGTTCTTC
CDR3: CASSVAPTSGATYNEQFF

V: TRBV3-1/TRBV3-2
size: .
J: TRBJ2-2
D: .
length: 13
DNA: TGTGCCAGCAGCCGGGGGGGCTCCGGGGAGCTGTTTTTT
CDR3: CASSRGGSGELFF

V: TRBV5-4
size: .
J: TRBJ1-2
D: .
length: 14
DNA: TGTGCCAGCAGCCTATCATTAGCTAACTATGGCTACACCTTC
CDR3: CASSLSLANYGYTF

V: TRBV27
size: .
J: TRBJ1-2
D: TRBD1
length: 16
DNA: TGTGCCAGCAGTCCCCTCCTATTGACAGGGAAGCATGGCTACACCTTC
CDR3: CASSPLLLTGKHGYTF

V: TRBV24-1
size: .
J: TRBJ1-3
D: TRBD1
length: 16
DNA: TGTGCCACCAGTGACACAACAGGGGCGGGTGGAAACACCATATATTTT
CDR3: CATSDTTGAGGNTIYF

V: TRBV7-7
size: .
J: TRBJ2-7
D: .
length: 14
DNA: TGTGCTAGCAGCTTAGGGCAGAGGTCCGACGAGCAGTACTTC
CDR3: CASSLGQRSDEQYF

V: TRBV6-2/TRBV6-3
size: .
J: TRBJ1-4
D: TRBD1
length: 16
DNA: TGTGCCAGCAGCGCGAATTCAGGGGGTATTAGTGAAAAACTGTTTTTT
CDR3: CASSANSGGISEKLFF

V: TRBV18
size: few
J: TRBJ1-4
D: TRBD1
length: 12
DNA: TGTGCCAGCTCACGACCACAGGGGGGACTGTTTTTT
CDR3: CASSRPQGGLFF

V: TRBV2
size: .
J: TRBJ2-3
D: TRBD2
length: 17
DNA: TGTGCCAGCAGTGAAGAGGTGAGGCTAGCGGGCACAGATACGCAGTATTTT
CDR3: CASSEEVRLAGTDTQYF

V: TRBV29-1
size: .
J: TRBJ1-1
D: .
length: 13
DNA: TGCAGCGTTGTTTTCGGGGGGAACACTGAAGCTTTCTTT
CDR3: CSVVFGGNTEAFF

V: TRBV6-2/TRBV6-3
size: .
J: TRBJ1-2
D: .
length: 12
DNA: TGTGCCAGCAGTACGACGCTAGGAGGCTACACCTTC
CDR3: CASSTTLGGYTF